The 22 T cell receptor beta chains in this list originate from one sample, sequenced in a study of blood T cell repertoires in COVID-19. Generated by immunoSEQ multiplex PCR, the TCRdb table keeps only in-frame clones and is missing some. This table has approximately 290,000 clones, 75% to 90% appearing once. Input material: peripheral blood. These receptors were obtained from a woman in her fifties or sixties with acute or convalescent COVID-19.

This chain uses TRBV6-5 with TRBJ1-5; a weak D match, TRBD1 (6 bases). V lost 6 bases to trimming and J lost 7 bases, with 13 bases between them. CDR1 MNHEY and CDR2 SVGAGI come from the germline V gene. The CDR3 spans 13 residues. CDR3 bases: TGTGCCAGCAGGAAGGGAGGGGGACAGCCCCAGCATTTT. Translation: CASRKGGGQPQHF.

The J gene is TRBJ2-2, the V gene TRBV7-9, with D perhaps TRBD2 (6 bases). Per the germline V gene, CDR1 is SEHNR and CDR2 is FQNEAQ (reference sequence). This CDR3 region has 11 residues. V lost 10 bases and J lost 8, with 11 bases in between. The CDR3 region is CATHRGGELFF. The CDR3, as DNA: TGTGCCACCCACCGGGGGGGGGAGCTGTTTTTT.

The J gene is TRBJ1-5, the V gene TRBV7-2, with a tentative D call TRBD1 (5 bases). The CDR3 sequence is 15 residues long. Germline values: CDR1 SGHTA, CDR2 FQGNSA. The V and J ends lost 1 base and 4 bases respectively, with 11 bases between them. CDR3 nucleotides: TGTGCCAGCAGCTTAGATTCTGGGGGGAATCAGCCCCAGCATTTT. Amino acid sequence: CASSLDSGGNQPQHF. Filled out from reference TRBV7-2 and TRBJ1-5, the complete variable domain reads GAGVSQSPSNKVTEKGKDVELRCDPISGHTALYWYRQSLGQGLEFLIYFQGNSAPDKSGLPSDRFSAERTGGSVSTLTIQRTQQEDSAVYLCASSLDSGGNQPQHFGDGTRLSIL.

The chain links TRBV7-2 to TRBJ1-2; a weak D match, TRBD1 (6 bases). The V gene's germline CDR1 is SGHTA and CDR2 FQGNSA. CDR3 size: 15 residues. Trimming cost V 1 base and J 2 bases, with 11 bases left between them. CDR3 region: CASSLEKGGNYGYTF. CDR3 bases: TGTGCCAGCAGCTTAGAAAAGGGGGGGAACTATGGCTACACCTTC.

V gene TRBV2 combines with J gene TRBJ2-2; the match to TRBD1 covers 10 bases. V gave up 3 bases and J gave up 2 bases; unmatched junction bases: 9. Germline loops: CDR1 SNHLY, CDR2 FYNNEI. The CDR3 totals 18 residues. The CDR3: CASSDAAGTGDNTGELFF. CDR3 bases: TGTGCCAGCAGTGATGCAGCGGGGACAGGGGATAACACCGGGGAGCTGTTTTTT.

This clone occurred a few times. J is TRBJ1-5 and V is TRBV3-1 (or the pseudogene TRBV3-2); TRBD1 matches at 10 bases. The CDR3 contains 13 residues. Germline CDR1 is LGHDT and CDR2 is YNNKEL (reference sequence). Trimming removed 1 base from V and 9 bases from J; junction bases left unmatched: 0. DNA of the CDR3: TGTGCCAGCAGCCAAGGGGACAGGGGGCCCCAGCATTTT. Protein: CASSQGDRGPQHF.

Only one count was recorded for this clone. The CDR3 loop reads CASSAFNRVADTQYF. As DNA, the CDR3 is TGTGCCAGCAGCGCGTTCAATCGAGTAGCAGATACGCAGTATTTT. The V call is TRBV9, the J call TRBJ2-3, with D unresolved. This CDR3 is built from 15 residues. V was cut by 3 bases and J by 4 bases, with 15 bases left in between. In germline, CDR1 is SGDLS, CDR2 YYNGEE.

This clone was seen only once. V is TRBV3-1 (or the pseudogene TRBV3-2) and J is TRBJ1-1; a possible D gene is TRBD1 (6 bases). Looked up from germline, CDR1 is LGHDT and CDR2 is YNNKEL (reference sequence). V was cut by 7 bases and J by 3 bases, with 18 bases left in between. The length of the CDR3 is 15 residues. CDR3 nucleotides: TGTGCCAGCACCTCGTCATCCCAGGGGTACACTGAAGCTTTCTTT. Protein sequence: CASTSSSQGYTEAFF.

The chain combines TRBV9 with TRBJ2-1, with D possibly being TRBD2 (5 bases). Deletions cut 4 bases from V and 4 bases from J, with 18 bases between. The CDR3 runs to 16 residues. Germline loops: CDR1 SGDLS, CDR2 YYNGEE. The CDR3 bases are TGTGCCAGCAGCCCTCGACCAACGGGGATATACAATGAGCAGTTCTTC. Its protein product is CASSPRPTGIYNEQFF.

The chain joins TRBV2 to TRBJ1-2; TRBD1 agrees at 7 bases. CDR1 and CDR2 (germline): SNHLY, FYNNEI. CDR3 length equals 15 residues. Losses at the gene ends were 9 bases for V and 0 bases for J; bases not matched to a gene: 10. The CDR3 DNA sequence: TGTGCCAGTTGGTTTGGGACAGCTACTAACTATGGCTACACCTTC. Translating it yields CASWFGTATNYGYTF. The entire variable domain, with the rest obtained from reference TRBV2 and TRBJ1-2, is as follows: EPEVTQTPSHQVTQMGQEVILRCVPISNHLYFYWYRQILGQKVEFLVSFYNNEISEKSEIFDDQFSVERPDGSNFTLKIRSTKLEDSAMYFCASWFGTATNYGYTFGSGTRLTVV.

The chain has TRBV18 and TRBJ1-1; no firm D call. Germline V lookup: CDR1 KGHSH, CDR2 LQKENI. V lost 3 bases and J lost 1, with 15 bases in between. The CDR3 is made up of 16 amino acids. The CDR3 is CASSPRTGNSNTEAFF. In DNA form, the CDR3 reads TGTGCCAGCTCACCTAGGACGGGAAACTCGAACACTGAAGCTTTCTTT.

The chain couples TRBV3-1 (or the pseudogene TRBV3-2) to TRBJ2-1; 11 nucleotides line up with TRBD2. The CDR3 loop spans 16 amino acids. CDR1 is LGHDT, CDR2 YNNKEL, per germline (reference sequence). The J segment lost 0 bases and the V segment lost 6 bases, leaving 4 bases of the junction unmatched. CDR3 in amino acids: CASRSLAGGSYNEQFF. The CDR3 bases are TGTGCCAGCAGATCCCTAGCGGGGGGCTCCTACAATGAGCAGTTCTTC.

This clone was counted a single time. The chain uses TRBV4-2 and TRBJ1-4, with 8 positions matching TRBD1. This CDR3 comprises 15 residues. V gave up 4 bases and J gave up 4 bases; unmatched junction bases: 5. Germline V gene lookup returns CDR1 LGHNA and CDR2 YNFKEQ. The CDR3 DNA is TGTGCCAGCAGCCCGCGGGACAGGCGTAATGAAAAACTGTTTTTT. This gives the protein CASSPRDRRNEKLFF.

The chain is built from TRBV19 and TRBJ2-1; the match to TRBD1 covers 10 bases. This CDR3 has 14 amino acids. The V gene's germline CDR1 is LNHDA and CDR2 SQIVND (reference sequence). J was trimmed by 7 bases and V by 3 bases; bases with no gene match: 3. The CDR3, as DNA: TGTGCCAGTAGTATCCGGACAGGGGGGAATGAGCAGTTCTTC. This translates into CASSIRTGGNEQFF.

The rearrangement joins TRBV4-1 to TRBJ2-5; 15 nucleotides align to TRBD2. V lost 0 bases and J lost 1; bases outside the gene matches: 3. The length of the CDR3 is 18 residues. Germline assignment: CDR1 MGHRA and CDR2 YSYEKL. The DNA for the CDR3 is TGCGCCAGCAGCCAAGATCGGACTAGCGGGAGGGCCCAAGAGACCCAGTACTTC. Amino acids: CASSQDRTSGRAQETQYF.

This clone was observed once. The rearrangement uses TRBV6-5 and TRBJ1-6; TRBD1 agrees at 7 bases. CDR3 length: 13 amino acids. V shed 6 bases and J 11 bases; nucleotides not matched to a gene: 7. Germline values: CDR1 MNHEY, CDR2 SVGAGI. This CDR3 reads CASRLGTAAPLHF. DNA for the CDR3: TGTGCCAGCAGGCTCGGGACAGCCGCACCCCTCCACTTT.

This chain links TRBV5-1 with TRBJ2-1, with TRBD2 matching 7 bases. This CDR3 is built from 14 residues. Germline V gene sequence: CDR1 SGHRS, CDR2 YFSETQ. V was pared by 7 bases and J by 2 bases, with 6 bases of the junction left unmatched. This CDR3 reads CASYRDYPYNEQFF. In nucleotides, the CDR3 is TGCGCCAGCTACCGGGACTACCCCTACAATGAGCAGTTCTTC.

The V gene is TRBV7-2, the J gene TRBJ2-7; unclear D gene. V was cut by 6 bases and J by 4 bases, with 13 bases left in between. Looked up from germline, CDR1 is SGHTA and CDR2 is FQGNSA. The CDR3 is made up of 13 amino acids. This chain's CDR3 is CASSPFSIYEQYF. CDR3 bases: TGTGCCAGCAGTCCCTTTTCTATATACGAGCAGTACTTC.

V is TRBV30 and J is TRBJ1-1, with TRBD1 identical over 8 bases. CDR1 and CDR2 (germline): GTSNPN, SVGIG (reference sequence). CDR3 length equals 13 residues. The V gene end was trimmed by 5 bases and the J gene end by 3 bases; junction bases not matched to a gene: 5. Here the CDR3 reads CAWSDREDTEAFF. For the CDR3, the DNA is TGTGCCTGGTCGGACAGGGAGGACACTGAAGCTTTCTTT. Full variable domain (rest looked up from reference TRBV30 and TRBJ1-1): SQTIHQWPATLVQPVGSPLSLECTVEGTSNPNLYWYRQAAGRGLQLLFYSVGIGQISSEVPQNLSASRPQDRQFILSSKKLLLSDSGFYLCAWSDREDTEAFFGQGTRLTVV.

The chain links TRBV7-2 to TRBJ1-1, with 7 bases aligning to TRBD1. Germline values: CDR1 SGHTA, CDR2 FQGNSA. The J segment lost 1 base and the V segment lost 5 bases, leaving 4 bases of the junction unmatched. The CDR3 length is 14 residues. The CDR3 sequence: CASSRGGSNTEAFF. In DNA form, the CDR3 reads TGTGCCAGCAGCAGAGGGGGCTCGAACACTGAAGCTTTCTTT.

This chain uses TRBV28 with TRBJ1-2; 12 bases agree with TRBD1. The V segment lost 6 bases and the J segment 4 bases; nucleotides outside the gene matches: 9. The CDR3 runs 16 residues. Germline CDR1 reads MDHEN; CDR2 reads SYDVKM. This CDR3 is CASSPGTGGGIYGYTF. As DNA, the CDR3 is TGTGCCAGCAGCCCCGGGACAGGGGGCGGGATCTATGGCTACACCTTC.

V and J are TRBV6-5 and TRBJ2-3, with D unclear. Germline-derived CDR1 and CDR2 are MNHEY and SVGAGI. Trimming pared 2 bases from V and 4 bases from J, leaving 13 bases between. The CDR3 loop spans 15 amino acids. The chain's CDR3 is CASSYPPRCADTQYF. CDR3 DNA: TGTGCCAGCAGTTACCCTCCAAGATGCGCAGATACGCAGTATTTT.